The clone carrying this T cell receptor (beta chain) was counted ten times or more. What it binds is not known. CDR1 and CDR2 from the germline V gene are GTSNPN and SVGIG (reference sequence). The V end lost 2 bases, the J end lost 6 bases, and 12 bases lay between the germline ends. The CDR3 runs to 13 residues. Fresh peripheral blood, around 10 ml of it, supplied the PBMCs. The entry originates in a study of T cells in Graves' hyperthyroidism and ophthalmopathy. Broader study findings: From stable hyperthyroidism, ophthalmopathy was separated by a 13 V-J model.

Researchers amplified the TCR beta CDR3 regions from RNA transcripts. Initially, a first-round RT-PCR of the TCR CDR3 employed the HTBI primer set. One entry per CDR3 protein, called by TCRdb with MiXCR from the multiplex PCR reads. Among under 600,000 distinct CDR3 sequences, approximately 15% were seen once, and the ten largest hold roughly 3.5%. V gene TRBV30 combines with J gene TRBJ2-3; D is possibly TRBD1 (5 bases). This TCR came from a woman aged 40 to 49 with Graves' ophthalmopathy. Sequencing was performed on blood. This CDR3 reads CAWSIQKGDTQYF. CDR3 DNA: TGTGCCTGGAGTATTCAGAAGGGGGATACGCAGTATTTT.